The T cell receptor beta chain described here comes from a study of beta chain features in type 1 diabetes. Reverse transcription of all isolated RNA meant that expressed TCRB transcripts were sequenced. Method: immunoSEQ multiplex PCR; TCRdb's copy keeps in-frame clones and lacks some. Among 640,000 or so clones, more than 12% were seen once, and the ten largest hold approximately 0.043%. Germline CDR1 reads GTSNPN; CDR2 reads SVGIG (reference sequence). The CDR3 totals 14 residues. The V gene end was trimmed by 0 bases and the J gene end by 2 bases; junction bases not matched to a gene: 1. Findings of the study overall: Type 1 diabetes patients showed a moderate but significant shortening of TCRB CDR3s in all four CD4+ subsets.

Based on CD45RO/CCR7/CD25/CD127/CD95/CD27, CD4+ regulatory, stem cell-like memory, naive and central memory cells were sorted. Purities in excess of 98% were seen in all sorted populations. This clone appeared a few times. Its antigen is currently unknown. The sample taken for sequencing was naive CD4+ T cells from blood. This chain connects TRBV30 to TRBJ1-2; 9 bases agree with TRBD1. This receptor was obtained from a man between 18 and 29 years old with type 1 diabetes. In DNA form, the CDR3 reads TGTGCCTGGAGTGTAGGACAGGGGAACTATGGCTACACCTTC. Protein product: CAWSVGQGNYGYTF. The variable domain in full, with the rest retrieved from reference TRBV30 and TRBJ1-2, is SQTIHQWPATLVQPVGSPLSLECTVEGTSNPNLYWYRQAAGRGLQLLFYSVGIGQISSEVPQNLSASRPQDRQFILSSKKLLLSDSGFYLCAWSVGQGNYGYTFGSGTRLTVV.